The 9 T cell receptor delta chains below all came from one sample that was sequenced in a study of intestinal T cells in coeliac disease. Ten to eleven formalin-fixed paraffin-embedded scrolls, each 5 µm thick, supplied each case's genomic DNA. Using roughly 160 ng of biopsy DNA, TRD was amplified in bulk with BIOMED-2 primers. TCRdb re-called the multiplex PCR reads using CATT. The data contain around 1,500 delta-chain clones, under 75% of them seen just once; the ten biggest clones take up roughly 17%. Sample: a duodenal biopsy. The source is a human donor with celiac disease.

In this sample, this clone is large. This same CDR3 is encoded by further DNA sequences in the sample. V gene TRDV1 combines with J gene TRDJ1; 11 nucleotides agree with TRDD3. CDR1 is TSWWSYY and CDR2 is QGS in the germline V gene. The CDR3 is 20 amino acids. V lost 0 bases and J lost 0; bases outside the gene matches: 12. CDR3 in amino acids: CALGELGSAGGYPYTDKLIF. DNA for the CDR3: TGTGCTCTTGGGGAACTAGGTTCCGCTGGGGGATACCCGTACACCGATAAACTCATCTTT.

This clone qualifies as large. The chain joins TRDV1 to TRDJ1, with 10 bases aligning to TRDD3. J lost 7 bases, V lost 3 bases, and 29 bases had no gene match. CDR1 and CDR2 from the germline V gene are TSWWSYY and QGS. This CDR3 region has 22 residues. CDR3: CALGDDPSSYWGILRTAFKLIF. The CDR3 coding sequence is TGTGCTCTTGGGGACGATCCTTCTTCGTACTGGGGGATTCTCCGGACCGCTTTTAAACTCATCTTT.

This clone is judged large. Other nucleotide sequences in the sample specify the same CDR3. The chain recombines TRDV1 with TRDJ1; a possible D gene is TRDD3 (6 bases). Per the germline V gene, CDR1 is TSWWSYY and CDR2 is QGS. The CDR3 consists of 26 residues. The V and J ends lost 4 bases and 3 bases respectively, with 48 bases between them. CDR3 sequence: CALGGLTRPPRNPFAWGHGMADKLIF. CDR3 sequence (DNA): TGTGCTCTTGGGGGCCTCACGAGGCCACCTAGAAACCCCTTTGCATGGGGGCATGGTATGGCCGATAAACTCATCTTT.

As for this clone: A far larger clone is just one base off, so this is likely a read error. The same CDR3 arises from other DNA sequences in this sample as well. The chain uses TRDV1 and TRDJ1; D possibly corresponds to TRDD3 (6 bases). Germline V gene lookup returns CDR1 TSWWSYY and CDR2 QGS. CDR3 length: 24 residues. Here the CDR3 DNA reads TGTGCTCTTGGGTCCCGAGTTCCCCGGACCTTATGGGGGGCCTCCCTACTTTACACCGATAAACTAATCTTT. Amino acids: CALGSRVPRTLWGASLLYTDKLIF.

Points on this clone: A single base separates this from a much larger clone, so it may be a read error. The V call is TRDV1, the J call TRDJ1; 9 bases fit TRDD3. J lost 0 bases, V lost 4 bases, and 12 bases had no gene match. CDR3 length: 18 residues. Germline lookup yields CDR1 TSWWSYY and CDR2 QGS. CDR3 DNA: TGTGCTCTTGGGGGAAGCCCGTACTGGGGGACGAACACCGATAAACTCATCTTT. Protein product: CALGGSPYWGTNTDKLIF.

In this sample, this clone is hyperexpanded. This CDR3 is also generated by other DNA sequences in the sample. This chain joins TRDV1 and TRDJ1; 9 bases are a match to TRDD3. The CDR3 totals 23 residues. V shed 1 base, J shed 2 bases, and the junction held 26 bases outside the gene matches. Germline CDR1 TSWWSYY, CDR2 QGS. CDR3 DNA sequence: TGTGCTCTTGGGGAACGGGGATACGGAGGAGGGTGGGGGATCCTGCTTATGACCGATAAACTCATCTTT. It encodes CALGERGYGGGWGILLMTDKLIF.

This clone is termed large (0.1 to 1%). This chain joins TRDV1 and TRDJ1; 10 positions match TRDD3. This CDR3 contains 23 residues. Germline V gives CDR1 TSWWSYY, CDR2 QGS. The ends lost 2 bases at V and 1 base at J; junction bases unmatched: 25. The CDR3 sequence is CALGESMPYWGIKEDVLTDKLIF. CDR3 sequence (DNA): TGTGCTCTTGGGGAAAGCATGCCGTACTGGGGGATCAAAGAAGATGTTCTCACCGATAAACTCATCTTT.

The rearrangement uses TRDV2 and TRDJ1; 12 bases fit TRDD3. V lost 3 bases and J lost 11; bases outside the gene matches: 6. The germline CDR1 and CDR2 sequences are GEAIGNYY and EKD. The CDR3 contains 13 residues. The CDR3 region is CACDPLGDTKLIF. The CDR3 DNA follows: TGTGCCTGTGACCCACTGGGGGATACTAAGCTCATCTTT.

This rearrangement joins TRDV1 to TRDJ1; 9 nucleotides line up with TRDD3. V was clipped by 3 bases and J by 1 base; unmatched bases: 24. This CDR3 is 22 amino acids long. The germline V gene encodes CDR1 TSWWSYY and CDR2 QGS. The chain's CDR3 is CALGDRPSPYWGTREGTDKLIF. The DNA of the CDR3 is TGTGCTCTTGGGGACCGGCCTTCCCCGTACTGGGGGACCCGGGAGGGCACCGATAAACTCATCTTT.